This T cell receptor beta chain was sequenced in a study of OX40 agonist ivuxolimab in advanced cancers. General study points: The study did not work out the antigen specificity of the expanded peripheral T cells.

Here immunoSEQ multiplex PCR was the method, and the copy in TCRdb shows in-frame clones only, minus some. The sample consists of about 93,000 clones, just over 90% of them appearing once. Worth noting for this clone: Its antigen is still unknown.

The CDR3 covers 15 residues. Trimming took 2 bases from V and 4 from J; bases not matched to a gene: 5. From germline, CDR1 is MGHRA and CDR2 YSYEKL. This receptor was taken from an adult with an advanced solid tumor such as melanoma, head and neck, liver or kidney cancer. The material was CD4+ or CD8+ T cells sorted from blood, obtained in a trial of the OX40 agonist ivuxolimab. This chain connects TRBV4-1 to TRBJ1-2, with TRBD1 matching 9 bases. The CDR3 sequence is CASSQQTGGAYGYTF. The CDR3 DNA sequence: TGCGCCAGCAGCCAACAAACAGGGGGCGCCTATGGCTACACCTTC.